The rows below give T cell receptor beta chains drawn from one sample of a study of graft-versus-host responses after intestinal transplantation. These receptors have no identified antigens. The protocol was immunoSEQ multiplex PCR, while the TCRdb copy is restricted to in-frame clones and leaves out a portion. The sample carries more than 95,000 clones, approximately 90% recorded once. Sample: unstimulated CD4+ T cells sorted from spleen or lymph node cells, taken before intestinal transplant. Every receptor here comes from a human donor who received an intestinal transplant. Each CDR3 is given with its conserved first and last residue. D genes are given only for firm matches. Size is stated for part of the rows, as once, few or many counts, or as a class when the clone is expanded.

D gene: .; clone size: .; V gene: TRBV15; J gene: TRBJ1-1; CDR3 protein: CATSRVGATDTEAFF; CDR3 DNA: TGTGCCACCAGCAGAGTGGGGGCGACGGACACTGAAGCTTTCTTT
D gene: TRBD2; clone size: .; V gene: TRBV18; J gene: TRBJ2-2; CDR3 protein: CASSPGLLDTGELFF; CDR3 DNA: TGTGCCAGCTCACCGGGACTATTGGACACCGGGGAGCTGTTTTTT
D gene: .; clone size: .; V gene: TRBV5-1; J gene: TRBJ1-5; CDR3 protein: CASSLGESGQPQHF; CDR3 DNA: TGCGCCAGCAGCTTGGGTGAGTCTGGTCAGCCCCAGCATTTT
D gene: .; clone size: .; V gene: TRBV9; J gene: TRBJ2-1; CDR3 protein: CASSGSSYNEQFF; CDR3 DNA: TGTGCCAGCAGCGGGAGCTCCTACAATGAGCAGTTCTTC
D gene: .; clone size: .; V gene: TRBV7-7; J gene: TRBJ2-7; CDR3 protein: CASSPSRQGGEQYF; CDR3 DNA: TGTGCCAGCAGCCCCAGCCGGCAGGGCGGCGAGCAGTACTTC
D gene: TRBD2; clone size: .; V gene: TRBV7-8; J gene: TRBJ2-3; CDR3 protein: CASSLFGGRVDTQYF; CDR3 DNA: TGTGCCAGCAGCTTATTTGGCGGGAGAGTGGATACGCAGTATTTT
D gene: .; clone size: .; V gene: TRBV5-4; J gene: TRBJ1-2; CDR3 protein: CASSLDRVTGYTF; CDR3 DNA: TGTGCCAGCAGCTTGGACAGGGTTACCGGCTACACCTTC
D gene: .; clone size: .; V gene: TRBV5-6; J gene: TRBJ2-7; CDR3 protein: CASSLEGRKVGEQYF; CDR3 DNA: TGTGCCAGCAGCTTGGAGGGGAGGAAGGTCGGCGAGCAGTACTTC
D gene: .; clone size: once; V gene: TRBV5-1; J gene: TRBJ1-1; CDR3 protein: CASSLEEGWTEAFF; CDR3 DNA: TGCGCCAGCAGCTTGGAGGAGGGATGGACTGAAGCTTTCTTT
D gene: .; clone size: .; V gene: TRBV28; J gene: TRBJ2-1; CDR3 protein: CASSPHSGVSNEQFF; CDR3 DNA: TGTGCCAGCAGTCCCCATTCGGGAGTAAGCAATGAGCAGTTCTTC
D gene: TRBD1; clone size: .; V gene: TRBV7-2; J gene: TRBJ1-5; CDR3 protein: CASSWDGTGFNQPQHF; CDR3 DNA: TGTGCCAGCAGCTGGGACGGGACAGGTTTCAATCAGCCCCAGCATTTT
D gene: TRBD1; clone size: .; V gene: TRBV5-1; J gene: TRBJ2-3; CDR3 protein: CASSWTGGADTQYF; CDR3 DNA: TGCGCCAGCAGCTGGACAGGGGGCGCAGATACGCAGTATTTT
D gene: .; clone size: .; V gene: TRBV7-8; J gene: TRBJ2-7; CDR3 protein: CASSRRDTHYEQYF; CDR3 DNA: TGTGCCAGCAGCCGCCGGGACACTCACTACGAGCAGTACTTC
D gene: TRBD1; clone size: few; V gene: TRBV10-3; J gene: TRBJ2-7; CDR3 protein: CAIRPGGSYEQYF; CDR3 DNA: TGTGCCATCAGGCCAGGGGGCTCCTACGAGCAGTACTTC
D gene: TRBD2; clone size: .; V gene: TRBV27; J gene: TRBJ2-7; CDR3 protein: CASRAGGTYEQYF; CDR3 DNA: TGTGCCAGCCGAGCGGGGGGAACCTACGAGCAGTACTTC
D gene: .; clone size: .; V gene: TRBV5-6; J gene: TRBJ2-2; CDR3 protein: CASSLLRRTVNTGELFF; CDR3 DNA: TGTGCCAGCAGCTTGCTCAGACGGACTGTGAACACCGGGGAGCTGTTTTTT
D gene: TRBD1; clone size: .; V gene: TRBV6-5; J gene: TRBJ2-7; CDR3 protein: CASSPTGDEQYF; CDR3 DNA: TGTGCCAGCAGCCCCACAGGGGACGAGCAGTACTTC
D gene: .; clone size: .; V gene: TRBV18; J gene: TRBJ1-2; CDR3 protein: CASSPAGAGDSGYTF; CDR3 DNA: TGTGCCAGCTCACCAGCCGGGGCAGGGGATAGCGGCTACACCTTC
D gene: TRBD2; clone size: .; V gene: TRBV28; J gene: TRBJ2-1; CDR3 protein: CASRIAGAYNEQFF; CDR3 DNA: TGTGCCAGCCGAATAGCGGGAGCCTACAATGAGCAGTTCTTC
D gene: TRBD2; clone size: .; V gene: TRBV5-1; J gene: TRBJ2-3; CDR3 protein: CASSRDPTSRPPTDTQYF; CDR3 DNA: TGCGCCAGCAGCAGAGACCCGACTAGCAGGCCACCCACAGATACGCAGTATTTT
D gene: TRBD2; clone size: .; V gene: TRBV18; J gene: TRBJ2-3; CDR3 protein: CASSLWVAGGGTDTQYF; CDR3 DNA: TGTGCCAGCTCCCTGTGGGTAGCGGGAGGTGGCACAGATACGCAGTATTTT
D gene: TRBD2; clone size: .; V gene: TRBV5-6; J gene: TRBJ2-3; CDR3 protein: CASSSRGDFTDTQYF; CDR3 DNA: TGTGCCAGCAGCTCGCGGGGGGACTTCACAGATACGCAGTATTTT
D gene: .; clone size: .; V gene: TRBV7-2; J gene: TRBJ2-3; CDR3 protein: CASTDLVYTDTQYF; CDR3 DNA: TGTGCCAGCACCGACCTAGTCTACACAGATACGCAGTATTTT